The 9 T cell receptor beta chains presented below share a single source sample, sequenced in a study of vaccination and CD4 T cells after COVID-19. The Oncomine TCR Beta short-read assay sequenced DNA from cultured CD4+ T cells. TCRdb itself ran the PCR reads through MiXCR, one entry per CDR3 protein. Among 15,000 to 20,000 distinct CDR3 sequences listed, around 61% were seen once. Indicated treatment: roughly ten-day PBMC culture with coronavirus spike peptide pools or control peptides (ViraFEST assay). What these receptors recognize is not known. The sequencing sample was made of CD4+ T cells from blood, cultured in vitro. The receptors here all came from a human donor who had recovered from COVID-19.

The rearrangement joins TRBV30 to TRBJ1-2; no definite D call. This CDR3 is 13 amino acids long. Per germline, CDR1 GTSNPN and CDR2 SVGIG (reference sequence). Trimming took 0 bases from V and 2 from J, leaving 7 bases between them. The CDR3 loop reads CAWSVPPNYGYTF. The CDR3 DNA reads TGTGCCTGGAGTGTCCCACCCAACTATGGCTACACCTTC.

The chain carries TRBV24-1 and TRBJ2-3; D may match TRBD1 or TRBD2 (5 bases each). The CDR3 sequence is 16 residues long. The V and J ends lost 0 bases and 1 base respectively, with 10 bases between them. Germline assignment: CDR1 KGHDR and CDR2 SFDVKD. The CDR3 DNA follows: TGTGCCACCAGTGATTTGTCAGGGACCGGCACAGATACGCAGTATTTT. This codes for CATSDLSGTGTDTQYF.

The rearrangement links TRBV20-1 to TRBJ2-3; 9 bases are a match to TRBD2. Germline V CDR1 and CDR2: DFQATT, SNEGSKA (reference sequence). The CDR3 totals 15 residues. V was clipped by 4 bases and J by 5 bases; unmatched bases: 10. CDR3: CSAIPVAGVLDTQYF. CDR3 bases: TGCAGTGCTATCCCGGTAGCGGGGGTGTTAGATACGCAGTATTTT.

The CDR3 here is CASSVAKIGGGINYGYTF. CDR3 sequence (DNA): TGTGCCAGCAGCGTAGCAAAAATCGGTGGGGGAATTAACTATGGCTACACCTTC. The chain combines TRBV9 with TRBJ1-2; tentative D call: TRBD1 (5 bases). CDR3 length: 18 amino acids. The V gene's germline CDR1 is SGDLS and CDR2 YYNGEE. V was pared by 0 bases and J by 1 base, with 19 bases between.

This clonotype came up a few times. At one of its ends the junction is not consistent with the germline gene, which may arise from a read error. The CDR3 sequence is CSATPGAGGLENQYF. For the CDR3, the DNA is TGCAGTGCTACCCCAGGGGCAGGGGGACTGGAGAACCAGTACTTC. The rearrangement uses TRBV20-1 and TRBJ2-5; D is possibly TRBD1 (7 bases). Germline CDR1 DFQATT, CDR2 SNEGSKA (reference sequence). CDR3 length equals 15 residues.

The V call is TRBV30, the J call TRBJ1-2, with D tentatively TRBD1 (6 bases). In germline, CDR1 is GTSNPN, CDR2 SVGIG (reference sequence). V was shortened by 5 bases and J by 8 bases, with 18 bases between the two germline ends. The CDR3 runs to 13 residues. CDR3 loop: CAWEGGVPRGYTF. As DNA, the CDR3 is TGTGCCTGGGAGGGGGGCGTTCCGCGGGGCTACACCTTC.

The chain links TRBV12-5 to TRBJ1-5; D uncertain. The V and J ends lost 6 bases and 1 base respectively, with 13 bases between them. Germline V gene data show CDR1 as LGHNT and CDR2 as FRNRAP. The CDR3 is 15 residues long. The CDR3, as DNA: TGTGCTAGTGGGACCCCCCTGTTGAGCAATCAGCCCCAGCATTTT. Amino acid sequence: CASGTPLLSNQPQHF.

This clonotype was counted between two and nine times. The chain links TRBV10-3 to TRBJ2-7, with D perhaps given as TRBD1 or TRBD2 (6 bases each). Trimming took 0 bases from V and 3 from J, leaving 15 bases between them. Germline V gives CDR1 ENHRY, CDR2 SYGVKD. This CDR3 spans 16 amino acids. The CDR3 bases are TGTGCCATCAGTGAGTCCGGGGGCTATCTGGGCTACGAGCAGTACTTC. Translating it yields CAISESGGYLGYEQYF.

This clonotype was counted between two and nine times. The chain recombines TRBV10-1 with TRBJ1-1; D is unresolved. Germline values: CDR1 WNHNN, CDR2 SYGVQD (reference sequence). The CDR3 covers 15 residues. Trimming pared 5 bases from V and 1 base from J, leaving 14 bases between. CDR3: CASSPSGSRNTEAFF. CDR3 DNA: TGCGCCAGCAGTCCCTCCGGGTCTAGGAACACTGAAGCTTTCTTT.